The present entry profiles one T cell receptor beta chain with its context. Its specificity is not known. This table comes from immunoSEQ multiplex PCR, and its TCRdb copy is limited to in-frame clones, with some not included. The repertoire has 25,000 to 30,000 clones, 70% to 90% of them found once; the top ten carry 15% to 25%. This sample was included in a study of a mutant IDH1 vaccine in newly diagnosed glioma. This sample's time point: week 5, during vaccination. Each dose of the vaccine consisted of 300 ug of mutant IDH1 20-mer peptide, with topical imiquimod. The CDR3 runs to 17 residues. V was shortened by 2 bases and J by 0 bases, with 13 bases between the two germline ends. The germline V gene encodes CDR1 SNHLY and CDR2 FYNNEI.

The sample in question was PBMCs, obtained from a glioma patient whose treatment included an IDH1 peptide vaccine. The gene calls are TRBV2 and TRBJ1-4; D gene uncertain. This TCR was recovered from a man in his late teens or twenties with glioma. The CDR3 nucleotides read TGTGCCAGCAGTGAAATCGGTAGGGAAACAACTAATGAAAAACTGTTTTTT. Residues: CASSEIGRETTNEKLFF.